This TCR beta chain was identified during a study of Ad26.COV2.S vaccination and SARS-CoV-2 variants. Findings of the study overall: In TCR breadth and depth analyses, total T cell responses may have been underestimated. Greater spike-specific TCR breadth was seen in vaccine recipients than in placebo recipients. After vaccination, substantial breadth of spike-specific CD8+ and CD4+ responses was reported. Across vaccine and placebo recipients, the breadth of non-spike TCRs was similar.

Comments on this clone: Its cognate antigen is unknown.

Repertoires were generated with immunoSEQ multiplex PCR, while TCRdb's copy carries only in-frame clones and drops some. The sample lists around 370,000 clones; 92% were seen once. This material consisted of peripheral blood, taken after recovery from COVID-19. The TCR was taken from a human donor who had recovered from COVID-19.

The CDR3 sequence is CASRGDRGSSEAFF. Here the CDR3 DNA reads TGTGCCAGCCGCGGCGACAGGGGTTCTAGTGAAGCTTTCTTT. The rearrangement joins TRBV7-8 to TRBJ1-1; 8 bases line up with TRBD1. There are 14 residues in the CDR3. CDR1 is SGHVS, CDR2 FQNEAQ, per germline. Trimming removed 8 bases from V and 7 bases from J; junction bases left unmatched: 12.